This TCR beta chain was profiled in a study of blood T cell repertoires in COVID-19. Study in general: Specimens from acute and convalescent COVID-19 originated in the United States, Italy and Spain. PBMCs, B-cell-depleted T cells, or T cells provided the cDNA or gDNA that made up the material.

In the study's own analysis: Quantification of nucleated cells was approximated via reference gene primer amplification. Using immunoSEQ multiplex PCR, the repertoire was profiled, and TCRdb retains in-frame clones only, with some absent. V and J calls and clone size are as listed in that table; D and trimming were resolved from the DNA. The sample has about 270,000 clones; approximately 92% are singletons. Germline lookup yields CDR1 SEHNR and CDR2 FQNEAQ (reference sequence). The length of the CDR3 is 15 residues. V shed 4 bases, J shed 4 bases, and the junction held 7 bases outside the gene matches. Seattle-derived patients entered the study during active infection and were followed longitudinally. This clone has just one count.

V and J are TRBV7-9 and TRBJ2-7; TRBD1 aligns across 10 bases. Material for sequencing was peripheral blood. The origin of this receptor is a person aged 18 to 35 with COVID-19, enrolled during active disease. The CDR3 DNA reads TGTGCCAGCAGCTCCGAGGGACAGGGGTCATACGAGCAGTACTTC. It codes for CASSSEGQGSYEQYF.